Given below is one T cell receptor (beta chain) in context. The antigen remains unidentified. The data belong to a study of siplizumab effects on memory and regulatory T cells. V was clipped by 5 bases and J by 2 bases, with 9 bases between them. The length of the CDR3 is 13 residues. The germline V gene has CDR1 SEHNR and CDR2 FQNEAQ (reference sequence). Study results and caveats: Suppression by proliferating Tregs derived from siplizumab cultures was not verified.

Sequencing was performed with immunoSEQ multiplex PCR; in TCRdb, only in-frame clones are kept and a portion is missing. The sample lists approximately 110,000 clones, 90% to 95% seen once, with under 0.75% in the top ten. The chain carries TRBV7-9 and TRBJ1-2; a possible D gene is TRBD1 (6 bases). Sequenced input: Tregs sorted from blood. The origin of this receptor is a human donor in good health. The CDR3 loop is CASSRTENYGYTF. The DNA of the CDR3 is TGTGCCAGCAGCCGGACAGAAAACTATGGCTACACCTTC.